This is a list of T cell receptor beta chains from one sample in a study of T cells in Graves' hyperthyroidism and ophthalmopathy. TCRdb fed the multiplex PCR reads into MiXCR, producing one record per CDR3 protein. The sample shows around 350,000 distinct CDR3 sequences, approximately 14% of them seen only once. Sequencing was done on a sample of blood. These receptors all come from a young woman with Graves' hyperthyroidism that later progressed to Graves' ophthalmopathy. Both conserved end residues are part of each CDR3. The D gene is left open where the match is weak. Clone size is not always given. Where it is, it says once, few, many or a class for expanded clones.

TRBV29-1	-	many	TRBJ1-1	CSAGQTQNTEAFF	TGCAGCGCCGGACAGACCCAGAACACTGAAGCTTTCTTT
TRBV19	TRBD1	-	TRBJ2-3	CASSIGRGQGTDTQYF	TGTGCCAGTAGTATAGGTCGAGGACAGGGCACAGATACGCAGTATTTT
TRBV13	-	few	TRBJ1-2	CASSLPLDGYTF	TGTGCCAGCAGCTTGCCCCTGGACGGCTACACCTTC
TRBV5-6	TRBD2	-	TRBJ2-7	CASSSILGLAGVNEQYF	TGTGCCAGCAGCTCTATCTTGGGACTAGCGGGAGTGAACGAGCAGTACTTC
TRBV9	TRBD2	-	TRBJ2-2	CASSVDGTSGRARTGELFF	TGTGCCAGCAGCGTAGATGGGACTAGCGGGAGGGCGAGGACCGGGGAGCTGTTTTTT
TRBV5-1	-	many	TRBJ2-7	CASSLASRSLRTFDHEQYF	TGCGCCAGCAGCTTGGCCTCGAGAAGCCTCAGGACTTTCGACCACGAGCAGTACTTC
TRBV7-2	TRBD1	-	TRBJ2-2	CASSLIPLRGTGTGELFF	TGTGCCAGCAGCTTAATACCGTTGAGGGGGACAGGGACCGGGGAGCTGTTTTTT
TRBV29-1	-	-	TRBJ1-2	CSAETEKLVDTF	TGCAGCGCAGAGACGGAGAAGCTAGTTGACACCTTC
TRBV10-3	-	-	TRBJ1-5	CAISESSTQPQHF	TGTGCCATCAGTGAGAGTAGCACTCAGCCCCAGCATTTT
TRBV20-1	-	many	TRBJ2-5	CSWGDTPTNQETQYF	TGCAGTTGGGGGGATACCCCAACAAACCAAGAGACCCAGTACTTC
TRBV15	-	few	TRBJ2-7	CATSRVFQGYEQYF	TGTGCCACCAGCAGAGTCTTTCAGGGGTACGAGCAGTACTTC
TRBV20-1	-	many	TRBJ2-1	CSAREGVDYNEQFF	TGCAGTGCTAGAGAGGGGGTGGACTACAATGAGCAGTTCTTC
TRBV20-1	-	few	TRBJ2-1	CSAMGGEAGWDNEQFF	TGCAGTGCCATGGGGGGCGAGGCGGGGTGGGACAATGAGCAGTTCTTC
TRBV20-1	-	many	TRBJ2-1	CSARDPRSETEQFF	TGCAGTGCTAGAGATCCTAGGTCTGAGACTGAGCAGTTCTTC
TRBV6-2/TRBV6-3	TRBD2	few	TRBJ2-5	CASSYFSGSQYF	TGTGCCAGCAGTTACTTTAGCGGGAGCCAGTACTTC
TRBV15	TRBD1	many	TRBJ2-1	CATSRDWTGVQFF	TGTGCCACCAGCAGAGATTGGACAGGGGTTCAGTTCTTC
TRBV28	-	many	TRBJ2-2	CATSGTLNTGELFF	TGTGCCACCTCCGGGACGCTTAACACCGGGGAGCTGTTTTTT
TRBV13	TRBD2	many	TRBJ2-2	CASSLGRLAGFDTGELFF	TGTGCCAGCAGCTTAGGCCGACTAGCGGGATTTGACACCGGGGAGCTGTTTTTT
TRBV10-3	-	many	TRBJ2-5	CAISDSTGSETQYF	TGTGCCATCAGTGATTCAACAGGGAGTGAGACCCAGTACTTC
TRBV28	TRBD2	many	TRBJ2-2	CASSLLAGGPGELFF	TGTGCCAGCAGCTTACTAGCGGGAGGGCCCGGGGAGCTGTTTTTT
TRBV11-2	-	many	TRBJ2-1	CASSPEGLAYNEQFF	TGTGCCAGCAGCCCGGAGGGGTTGGCCTACAATGAGCAGTTCTTC
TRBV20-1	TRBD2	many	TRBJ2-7	CSAKILAGEYEQYF	TGCAGTGCCAAGATACTAGCGGGAGAATACGAGCAGTACTTC
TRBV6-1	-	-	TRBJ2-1	CASSILAWSSYNEQFF	TGTGCCAGCAGTATTCTAGCTTGGAGCTCCTACAATGAGCAGTTCTTC
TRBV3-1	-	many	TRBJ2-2	CASSPLGGELFF	TGTGCCAGCAGCCCGTTGGGCGGGGAGCTGTTTTTT
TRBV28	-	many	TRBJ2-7	CASSLAPPYYEQYF	TGTGCCAGCAGTTTAGCTCCCCCCTACTACGAGCAGTACTTC
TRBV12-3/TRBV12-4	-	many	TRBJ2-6	CASSLSGRDSGANVLTF	TGTGCCAGCAGTTTAAGCGGTCGAGACTCTGGGGCCAACGTCCTGACTTTC
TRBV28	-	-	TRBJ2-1	CASSPIPGPPNNEQFF	TGTGCCAGCAGCCCCATTCCGGGACCACCTAACAATGAGCAGTTCTTC
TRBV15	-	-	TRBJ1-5	CATSRDREYQPQHF	TGTGCCACCAGCAGAGACAGGGAATATCAGCCCCAGCATTTT
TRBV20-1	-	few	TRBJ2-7	CSARSQILGNEQYF	TGCAGTGCTAGATCCCAGATCCTCGGGAACGAGCAGTACTTC
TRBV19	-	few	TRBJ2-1	CASSIGAAQPFF	TGTGCCAGTAGTATAGGGGCAGCGCAACCGTTCTTC
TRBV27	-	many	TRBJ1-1	CASRGQMNTEAFF	TGTGCCAGCCGAGGACAGATGAACACTGAAGCTTTCTTT
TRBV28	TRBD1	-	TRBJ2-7	CASSLMLGRGHGYEQYF	TGTGCCAGCAGTTTAATGTTGGGCAGGGGGCACGGCTACGAGCAGTACTTC
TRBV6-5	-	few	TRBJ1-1	CASSYSNRVNTEAFF	TGTGCCAGCAGTTACTCGAATCGAGTTAACACTGAAGCTTTCTTT
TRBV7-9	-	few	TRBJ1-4	CASSPGAGTNEKLFF	TGTGCCAGCAGCCCGGGGGCCGGGACTAATGAAAAACTGTTTTTT
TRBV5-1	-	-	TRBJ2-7	CASSSGQSHSYERYF	TGCGCCAGCAGCTCGGGACAAAGCCACTCCTACGAGCGGTACTTC
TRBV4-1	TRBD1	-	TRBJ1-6	CASSQDSTGGTYNSPLHF	TGCGCCAGCAGCCAAGATTCGACAGGGGGCACCTATAATTCACCCCTCCACTTT
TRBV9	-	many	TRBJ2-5	CASSVEGGLGETQYF	TGTGCCAGCAGCGTAGAAGGCGGATTAGGGGAGACCCAGTACTTC
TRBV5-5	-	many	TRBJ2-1	CASSRVGAENEQFF	TGTGCCAGCAGCCGCGTCGGGGCGGAGAATGAGCAGTTCTTC
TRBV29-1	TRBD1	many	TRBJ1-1	CSVRQGNTEAFF	TGCAGCGTTAGACAGGGAAACACTGAAGCTTTCTTT
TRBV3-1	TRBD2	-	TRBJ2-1	CASSRPQDVAGDASYNEQFF	TGTGCCAGCAGCCGACCGCAGGATGTAGCGGGAGACGCCTCCTACAATGAGCAGTTCTTC
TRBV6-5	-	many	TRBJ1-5	CASSYQGEDQPQHF	TGTGCCAGCAGTTACCAAGGGGAGGATCAGCCCCAGCATTTT
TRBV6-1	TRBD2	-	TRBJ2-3	CASRSGEWDTQYF	TGTGCCTCCCGGAGCGGGGAATGGGATACGCAGTATTTT
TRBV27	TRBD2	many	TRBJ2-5	CASSPSPGTSGRARETQYF	TGTGCCAGCAGCCCCAGTCCCGGGACTAGCGGGAGGGCCCGGGAGACCCAGTACTTC
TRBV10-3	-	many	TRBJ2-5	CAISENSRETQYF	TGTGCCATCAGTGAGAACAGTAGGGAGACCCAGTACTTC
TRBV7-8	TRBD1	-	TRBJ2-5	CAGSTDRDSDLQETQYF	TGTGCCGGCAGCACGGACCGGGACAGCGACCTCCAAGAGACCCAGTACTTC
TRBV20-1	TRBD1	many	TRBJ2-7	CSARPGTGDRSEQYF	TGCAGTGCCCGCCCCGGGACAGGGGACCGAAGCGAGCAGTACTTC
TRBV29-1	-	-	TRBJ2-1	CSVESGRWGAKRNEQFF	TGCAGCGTTGAATCGGGGCGGTGGGGGGCGAAAAGAAATGAGCAGTTCTTC
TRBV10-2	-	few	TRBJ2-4	CASTKGTPATKNIQYF	TGCGCCAGCACCAAGGGGACCCCCGCTACCAAAAACATTCAGTACTTC
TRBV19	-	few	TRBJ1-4	CASSSTDSNEKLFF	TGTGCCAGTAGTTCGACGGACTCTAATGAAAAACTGTTTTTT
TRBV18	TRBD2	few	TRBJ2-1	CASSPPKREIESYNEQFF	TGTGCCAGCTCACCACCAAAGCGGGAGATCGAGTCCTACAATGAGCAGTTCTTC
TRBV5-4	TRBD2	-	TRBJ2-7	CASSSLAGPIPYEQYF	TGTGCCAGCAGTTCCCTAGCGGGACCAATCCCCTACGAGCAGTACTTC
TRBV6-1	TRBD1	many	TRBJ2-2	CASSKRGTGGLGELFF	TGTGCCAGCAGTAAACGGGGGACAGGGGGTCTCGGGGAGCTGTTTTTT
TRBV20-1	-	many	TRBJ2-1	CSAATRDYNEQFF	TGCAGTGCTGCAACCCGGGACTACAATGAGCAGTTCTTC
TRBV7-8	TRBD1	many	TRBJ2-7	CASSLAAGQGLYEQYF	TGTGCCAGCAGCTTAGCGGCGGGACAGGGTCTCTACGAGCAGTACTTC